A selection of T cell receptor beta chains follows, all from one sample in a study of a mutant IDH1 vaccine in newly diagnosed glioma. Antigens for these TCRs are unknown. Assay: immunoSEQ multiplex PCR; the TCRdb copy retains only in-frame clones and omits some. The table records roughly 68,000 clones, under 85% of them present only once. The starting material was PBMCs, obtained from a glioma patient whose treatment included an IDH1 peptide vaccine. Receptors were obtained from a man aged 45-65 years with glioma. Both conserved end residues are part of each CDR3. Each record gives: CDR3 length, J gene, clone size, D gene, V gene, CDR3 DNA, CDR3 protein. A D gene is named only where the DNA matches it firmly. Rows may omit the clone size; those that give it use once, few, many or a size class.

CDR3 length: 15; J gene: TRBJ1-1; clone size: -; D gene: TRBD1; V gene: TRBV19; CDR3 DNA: TGTGCCAGTAGCCGGGACAGGGTTTTCAACACTGAAGCTTTCTTT; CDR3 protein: CASSRDRVFNTEAFF
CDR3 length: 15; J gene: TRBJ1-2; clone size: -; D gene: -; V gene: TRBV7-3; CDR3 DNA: TGTGCCAGCAGGCGAGATGGGACTCCAGGATCCCTCTACACCTTC; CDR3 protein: CASRRDGTPGSLYTF
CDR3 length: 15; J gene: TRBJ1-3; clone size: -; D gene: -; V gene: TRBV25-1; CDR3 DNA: TGTGCCAGCAGTGAGGGGGGCAGAACTGGAAACACCATATATTTT; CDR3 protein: CASSEGGRTGNTIYF
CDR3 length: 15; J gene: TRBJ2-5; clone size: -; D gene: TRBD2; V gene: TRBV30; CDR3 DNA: TGTGCCTGGAGTGACCCCCGGAGGGGAGGGGAGACCCAGTACTTC; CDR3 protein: CAWSDPRRGGETQYF
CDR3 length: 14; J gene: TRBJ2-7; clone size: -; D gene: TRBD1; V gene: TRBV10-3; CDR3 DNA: TGTGCCATCAGTGACGGGACAGACTCCTACGAGCAGTACTTC; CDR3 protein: CAISDGTDSYEQYF
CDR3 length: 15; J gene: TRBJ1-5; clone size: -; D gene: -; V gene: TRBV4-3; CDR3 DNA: TGCGCCAGCAGCCAAGATCGGAGTATCGGTCAGCCCCAGCATTTT; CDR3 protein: CASSQDRSIGQPQHF
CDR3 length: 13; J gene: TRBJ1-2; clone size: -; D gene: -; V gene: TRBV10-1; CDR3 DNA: TGCGCCAGCAGTCCTGGTGTAAACTATGGCTACACCTTC; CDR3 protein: CASSPGVNYGYTF
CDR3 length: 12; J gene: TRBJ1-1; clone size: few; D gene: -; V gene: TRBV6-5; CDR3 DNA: TGTGCCAGCGGACCAGTGAACACTGAAGCTTTCTTT; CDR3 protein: CASGPVNTEAFF
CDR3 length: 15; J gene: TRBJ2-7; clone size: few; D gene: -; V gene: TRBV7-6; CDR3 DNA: TGTGCCAGCAGCTCAGGCGGCGGGCGGTATTACGAGCAGTACTTC; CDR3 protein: CASSSGGGRYYEQYF
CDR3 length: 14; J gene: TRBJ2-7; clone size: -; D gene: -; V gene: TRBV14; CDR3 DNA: TGTGCCAGCAGCCTTATGCAGGGGCTGGGAGAGCAGTACTTC; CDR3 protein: CASSLMQGLGEQYF
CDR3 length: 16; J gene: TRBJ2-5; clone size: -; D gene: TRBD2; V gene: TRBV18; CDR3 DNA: TGTGCCAGCTCACCACCCGGACTAGCGCTTAAAGAGACCCAGTACTTC; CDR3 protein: CASSPPGLALKETQYF
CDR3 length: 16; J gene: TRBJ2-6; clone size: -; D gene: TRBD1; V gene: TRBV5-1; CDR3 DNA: TGCGCCAGCAGCTCGTCCAGGGGGTCTGGGGCCAACGTCCTGACTTTC; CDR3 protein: CASSSSRGSGANVLTF
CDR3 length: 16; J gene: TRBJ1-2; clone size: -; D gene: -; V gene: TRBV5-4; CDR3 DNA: TGTGCCAGCACCCCACGCGGGGGACTAAGTAGCTATGGCTACACCTTC; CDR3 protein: CASTPRGGLSSYGYTF
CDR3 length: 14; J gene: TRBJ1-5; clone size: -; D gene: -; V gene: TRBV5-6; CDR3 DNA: TGTGCCAGCAGCTTGTGGGGGGCTTGGCAGCCCCAGCATTTT; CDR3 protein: CASSLWGAWQPQHF
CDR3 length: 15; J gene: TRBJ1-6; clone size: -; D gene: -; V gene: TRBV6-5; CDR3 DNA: TGTGCCAGCCGACGTCCGGAGTCCTATAATTCACCCCTCCACTTT; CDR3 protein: CASRRPESYNSPLHF
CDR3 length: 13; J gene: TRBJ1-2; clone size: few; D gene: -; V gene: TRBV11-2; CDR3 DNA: TGTGCCAGCAGCTTAGGGCAGGGCAAAGGCTACACCTTC; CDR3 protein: CASSLGQGKGYTF
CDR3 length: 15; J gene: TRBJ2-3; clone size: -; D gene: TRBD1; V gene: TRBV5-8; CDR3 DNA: TGTGCCAGCAGTACCGGGACAGGGGGCGCAGATACGCAGTATTTT; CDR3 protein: CASSTGTGGADTQYF
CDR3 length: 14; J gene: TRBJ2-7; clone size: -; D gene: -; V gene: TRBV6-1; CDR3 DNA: TGTGCCAGCACAGAAATGGCCTTAAACTACGAGCAGTACTTC; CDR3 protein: CASTEMALNYEQYF
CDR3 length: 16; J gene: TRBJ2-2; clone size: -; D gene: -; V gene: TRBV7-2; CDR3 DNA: TGTGCCAGCAGCTTAATCCCCAGGCGGGCGACCGGGGAGCTGTTTTTT; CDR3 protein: CASSLIPRRATGELFF
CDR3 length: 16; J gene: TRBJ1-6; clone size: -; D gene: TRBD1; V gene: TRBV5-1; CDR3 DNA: TGCGCCAGCAGCAGGACAGGGGCTCTCGATAATTCACCCCTCCACTTT; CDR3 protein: CASSRTGALDNSPLHF
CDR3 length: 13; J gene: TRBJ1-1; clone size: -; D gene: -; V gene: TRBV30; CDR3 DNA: TGTGCCTGGAGCGACAGGCCGAACACTGAAGCTTTCTTT; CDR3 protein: CAWSDRPNTEAFF
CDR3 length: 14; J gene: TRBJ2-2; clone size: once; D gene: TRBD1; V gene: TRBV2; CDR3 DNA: TGTGCCAGCAGGCTGGACAGGGACACCGGGGAGCTGTTTTTT; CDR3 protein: CASRLDRDTGELFF
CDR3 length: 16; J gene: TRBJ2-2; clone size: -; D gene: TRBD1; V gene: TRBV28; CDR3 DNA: TGTGCCAGCAGTCCATACGACAGGGGGTCCACCGGGGAGCTGTTTTTT; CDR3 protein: CASSPYDRGSTGELFF
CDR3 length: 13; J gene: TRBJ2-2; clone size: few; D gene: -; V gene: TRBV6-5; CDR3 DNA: TGTGCCAGCACGGGGAGAAGTACCGGGGAGCTGTTTTTT; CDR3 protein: CASTGRSTGELFF
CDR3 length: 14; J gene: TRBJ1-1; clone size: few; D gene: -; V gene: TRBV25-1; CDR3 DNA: TGTGCCAGCACAACCAAACATGGGGGAACTGAAGCTTTCTTT; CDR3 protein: CASTTKHGGTEAFF
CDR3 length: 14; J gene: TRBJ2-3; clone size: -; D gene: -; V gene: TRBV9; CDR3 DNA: TGTGCCAGCAGCGAGGGGCATGTGAGGAATTCGCAGTATTTT; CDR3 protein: CASSEGHVRNSQYF
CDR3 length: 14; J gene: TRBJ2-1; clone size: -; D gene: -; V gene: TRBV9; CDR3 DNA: TGTGCCAGCAGCGTAGGGATGGGTGACAATGAGCAGTTCTTC; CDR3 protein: CASSVGMGDNEQFF
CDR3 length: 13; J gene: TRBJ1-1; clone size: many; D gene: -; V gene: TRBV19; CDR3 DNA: TGTGCCAGTAGTATATCCTCGCACACTGAAGCTTTCTTT; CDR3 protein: CASSISSHTEAFF
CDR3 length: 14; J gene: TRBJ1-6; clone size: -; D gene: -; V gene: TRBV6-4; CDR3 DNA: TGTGCCAGCAGTGAGGACGGACTCAATTCACCCCTCCACTTT; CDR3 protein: CASSEDGLNSPLHF
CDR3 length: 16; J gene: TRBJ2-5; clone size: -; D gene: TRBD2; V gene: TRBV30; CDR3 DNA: TGTGCCTGGAGTACAATAGCGGGAGCCTACCAAGAGACCCAGTACTTC; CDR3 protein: CAWSTIAGAYQETQYF